The 27 T cell receptor beta chains presented below share a single source sample, sequenced in a study of lymphopenia after photon versus proton radiotherapy. TCRdb keeps only in-frame clones here, not all; method: immunoSEQ multiplex PCR. Among some 30,000 clones listed, almost 90% were seen once. The material sequenced was peripheral blood, taken from a patient treated with photon-based radiotherapy. The source is a woman aged 45-65 years with pancreatic cancer.

The chain has TRBV7-6 and TRBJ2-1, with 10 bases lining up with TRBD2. Germline CDR1 SGHVS, CDR2 FNYEAQ. V lost 1 base, J lost 8 bases, and 5 bases stayed unmatched. The CDR3 loop spans 15 amino acids. The CDR3 region has the DNA TGTGCCAGCAGCTTAGGGCTAGCGGGAGTTGATGAGCAGTTCTTC. This gives the protein CASSLGLAGVDEQFF.

The J gene is TRBJ2-5, the V gene TRBV7-2; the D gene is possibly TRBD1 (6 bases). V lost 3 bases and J 2 bases, leaving 7 bases between the germline ends. CDR1 and CDR2 (germline): SGHTA, FQGNSA. This CDR3 region has 13 residues. The CDR3 sequence: CASSLGQQETQYF. CDR3 DNA sequence: TGTGCCAGCAGCTTGGGACAACAAGAGACCCAGTACTTC.

In DNA form, the CDR3 reads TGTGCCAGCAGCTTAGGGGACAGGGGGCTACGGGAGCAGTACTTC. Protein sequence: CASSLGDRGLREQYF. The chain couples TRBV7-9 to TRBJ2-7; 12 nucleotides align to TRBD1. V gave up 1 base and J gave up 7 bases; unmatched junction bases: 5. This CDR3 is 15 amino acids long. Per the germline V gene, CDR1 is SEHNR and CDR2 is FQNEAQ (reference sequence).

In nucleotides, the CDR3 is TGTGCCAGCAGTTACGAAGTCACCGGGGAGCTGTTTTTT. It translates to CASSYEVTGELFF. V is TRBV6-5 and J is TRBJ2-2; D is uncertain. Per germline, CDR1 MNHEY and CDR2 SVGAGI. This CDR3 region has 13 residues. V was pared by 2 bases and J by 4 bases, with 5 bases between.

V is TRBV30 and J is TRBJ1-1; D remains unclear. The V gene's germline CDR1 is GTSNPN and CDR2 SVGIG (reference sequence). Trimming took 1 base from V and 5 from J, leaving 11 bases between them. This CDR3 spans 13 amino acids. CDR3 bases: TGTGCCTGGAGTGGGGGTATCGGGACTGAAGCTTTCTTT. Residues: CAWSGGIGTEAFF.

This clone was seen once. The chain has TRBV27 and TRBJ1-5, with 7 bases that match TRBD1. The junction had 9 bases not matched to a gene; V was cut back by 5 bases and J by 5 bases. CDR1 and CDR2 from the germline V gene are MNHEY and SMNVEV (reference sequence). The CDR3 runs 15 residues. The CDR3 sequence is CASSPLGGFYQPQHF. In DNA, the CDR3 is TGTGCCAGCAGTCCCTTAGGGGGCTTCTATCAGCCCCAGCATTTT.

This chain uses TRBV5-1 with TRBJ2-7; 9 nucleotides align to TRBD2. The CDR3 length is 14 residues. Germline trimming cut 4 bases from V and 3 bases from J; bases unmatched to any gene: 5. Per the germline V gene, CDR1 is SGHRS and CDR2 is YFSETQ. In DNA, the CDR3 is TGCGCCAGCAGCCCGGGACTAGCTTTCTACGAGCAGTACTTC. Its protein product is CASSPGLAFYEQYF.

This clone was counted between two and nine times. CDR3 nucleotide sequence: TGTGCCAGCAGTGTCGGAGGAGGCGGCTACACCTTC. Translation gives CASSVGGGGYTF. V usage is TRBV7-9 and J usage is TRBJ1-2; D not certain. V gave up 6 bases and J gave up 8 bases, with 13 bases separating them. CDR3 length equals 12 residues. Germline CDR1 and CDR2: SEHNR and FQNEAQ (reference sequence).

This clone was detected only once. The rearrangement joins TRBV7-9 to TRBJ2-1, with 14 bases lining up with TRBD2. Unmatched junction bases numbered 6, after V lost 6 bases and J lost 5 bases. Germline assignment: CDR1 SEHNR and CDR2 FQNEAQ (reference sequence). The CDR3 loop spans 16 amino acids. The CDR3 region has the DNA TGTGCCAGCAGGTTTCCGACTAGCGGGAGGGACAATGAGCAGTTCTTC. Encoded protein: CASRFPTSGRDNEQFF.

The CDR3, as DNA: TGTGCCAGCAGCCAAGAACGACCAGGGACAGGGGATCAGGGTGAGCAGTTCTTC. The encoded protein is CASSQERPGTGDQGEQFF. The J gene is TRBJ2-1, the V gene TRBV14, with TRBD1 matching 10 bases. The CDR3 loop spans 18 amino acids. V was pared by 0 bases and J by 9 bases, with 14 bases of the junction left unmatched. Germline-derived CDR1 and CDR2 are SGHDN and FVKESK.

The chain employs TRBV29-1 and TRBJ2-1, with 10 bases that match TRBD2. V lost 6 bases to trimming and J lost 9 bases; unmatched junction nucleotides: 14. This CDR3 has 15 amino acids. The V gene's germline CDR1 is SQVTM and CDR2 ANQGSEA. Here the CDR3 DNA reads TGCAGCGTAAGAAGTTGGTTAGCGGGAGGTTTTGAGCAGTTCTTC. Translated: CSVRSWLAGGFEQFF.

The chain carries TRBV7-9 and TRBJ2-1, with D unresolved. The CDR3 is 14 residues long. Germline loops: CDR1 SEHNR, CDR2 FQNEAQ (reference sequence). Trimming took 1 base from V and 4 from J, leaving 8 bases between them. The CDR3 protein is CASSLESDYNEQFF. The CDR3 DNA is TGTGCCAGCAGCTTAGAGTCAGATTACAATGAGCAGTTCTTC.

The chain couples TRBV6-1 to TRBJ1-1, with TRBD1 matching over 7 bases. The length of the CDR3 is 14 residues. CDR1 is MNHNS, CDR2 SASEGT, per germline. J lost 3 bases, V lost 6 bases, and 7 bases had no gene match. DNA for the CDR3: TGTGCCAGCAGGAAAGAAACAGGGGACACTGAAGCTTTCTTT. Its translation: CASRKETGDTEAFF.

The table lists this clone with a count of one. This chain joins TRBV6-6 and TRBJ1-5, with a tentative D call TRBD1 (5 bases). V was clipped by 2 bases and J by 4 bases, with 15 bases between them. This CDR3 has 16 amino acids. Germline lookup yields CDR1 MNHNY and CDR2 SVGAGI (reference sequence). The CDR3 loop reads CASSYPSGKGNQPQHF. CDR3 DNA: TGTGCCAGCAGTTACCCTTCAGGGAAGGGTAATCAGCCCCAGCATTTT.

The V and J genes are TRBV27 and TRBJ2-5; D possibly uses TRBD1 or TRBD2 (7 bases each). Trimming stripped 4 bases from V and 5 bases from J, with 14 bases between. This CDR3 is 14 amino acids long. Germline loops: CDR1 MNHEY, CDR2 SMNVEV (reference sequence). The CDR3 region is CASSSQGGRETQYF. For the CDR3, the DNA is TGTGCCAGCAGTTCTCAGGGGGGGCGGGAGACCCAGTACTTC.

The chain links TRBV10-1 to TRBJ2-7; tentatively, D is TRBD2 (5 bases). Trimming cost V 6 bases and J 5 bases, with 14 bases left between them. The CDR3 is 13 residues long. Germline V gene lookup returns CDR1 WNHNN and CDR2 SYGVQD (reference sequence). CDR3 in amino acids: CASRFEGVHEQYF. CDR3 DNA sequence: TGCGCCAGCAGATTTGAGGGAGTGCACGAGCAGTACTTC.

The chain combines TRBV1 with TRBJ2-2; the table gives TRBD1 as D, unverified against the DNA. TRBV1 is an annotated pseudogene. CDR3 length equals 16 residues. This chain's CDR3 is CTSSLAGTGGTGELFF. CDR3 nucleotides: TGCACCAGCAGCCTCGCAGGGACAGGGGGCACCGGGGAGCTGTTTTTT.

The chain employs TRBV2 and TRBJ2-1, with 11 bases matching TRBD1. CDR3 size: 17 residues. V was pared by 5 bases and J by 2 bases, with 8 bases of the junction left unmatched. Germline V gene sequence: CDR1 SNHLY, CDR2 FYNNEI. The chain's CDR3 is CASSSAMGQGAYNEQFF. The CDR3, as DNA: TGTGCCAGCAGTTCTGCCATGGGACAGGGGGCCTACAATGAGCAGTTCTTC.

V and J are TRBV28 and TRBJ2-5; TRBD2 matches 12 bases. CDR1 MDHEN and CDR2 SYDVKM come from the germline V gene. The CDR3 covers 18 residues. Losses at the gene ends were 4 bases for V and 4 bases for J; bases not matched to a gene: 13. The CDR3 region is CASSSSGRALGGRETQYF. In nucleotides, the CDR3 is TGTGCCAGCAGTTCTAGCGGGAGGGCCCTTGGGGGGAGAGAGACCCAGTACTTC.

The J gene is TRBJ1-2, the V gene TRBV29-1; the D is unclear. Germline CDR1 and CDR2: SQVTM and ANQGSEA. V was clipped by 7 bases and J by 0 bases, with 12 bases between them. The CDR3 covers 13 residues. Here the CDR3 DNA reads TGCAGCGGTTCATTTGGGGCTAACTATGGCTACACCTTC. This codes for CSGSFGANYGYTF.

This clone has a single count. This chain connects TRBV6-6 to TRBJ2-1; 7 bases agree with TRBD1. CDR1 and CDR2 (germline): MNHNY, SVGAGI (reference sequence). CDR3 length equals 14 residues. The junction had 6 bases not matched to a gene; V was cut back by 6 bases and J by 4 bases. The CDR3 protein is CASRTGTEYNEQFF. CDR3 DNA sequence: TGTGCCAGCAGAACCGGGACAGAGTACAATGAGCAGTTCTTC.

V and J are TRBV18 and TRBJ2-2; D unclear. The CDR3 is 13 residues long. Trimming removed 3 bases at V and 8 bases at J, with 10 bases between. Germline V gene lookup returns CDR1 KGHSH and CDR2 LQKENI. The CDR3 nucleotides are TGTGCCAGCTCACCTGGTCCTAGTGGGGAGCTGTTTTTT. Protein product: CASSPGPSGELFF.

The chain is built from TRBV30 and TRBJ2-1; D call uncertain. The CDR3 has 16 amino acids. V was pared by 7 bases and J by 0 bases, with 19 bases between. Looked up from germline, CDR1 is GTSNPN and CDR2 is SVGIG (reference sequence). CDR3 in DNA: TGTGCCTATATGAGTGGGCGGCTAAGCTCCTACAATGAGCAGTTCTTC. This sequence encodes CAYMSGRLSSYNEQFF.

CDR3: CASSPGLAGAKDEQFF. Written as DNA, the CDR3 is TGTGCCAGCAGCCCCGGACTAGCGGGAGCCAAGGATGAGCAGTTCTTC. V and J are TRBV7-6 and TRBJ2-1, with 13 bases lining up with TRBD2. The CDR3 length is 16 residues. V lost 5 bases, J lost 8 bases, and 9 bases stayed unmatched. Germline CDR1 SGHVS, CDR2 FNYEAQ.

Remarks on this clone: One junction end does not reproduce the germline sequence, and a read error may be involved. This chain uses TRBV29-1 with TRBJ1-5; D uncertain. This CDR3 has 12 amino acids. The germline gives CDR1 SQVTM, CDR2 ANQGSEA. CDR3 nucleotides: TGCAGCGTTAAAGACGGCAATCAGCCCCAGCATTTT. Protein product: CSVKDGNQPQHF. Full variable domain (rest looked up from reference TRBV29-1 and TRBJ1-5): SAVISQKPSRDICQRGTSLTIQCQVDSQVTMMFWYRQQPGQSLTLIATANQGSEATYESGFVIDKFPISRPNLTFSTLTVSNMSPEDSSIYLCSVKDGNQPQHFGDGTRLSIL.

This chain connects TRBV6-6 to TRBJ2-2; 7 bases are a match to TRBD1. Germline values: CDR1 MNHNY, CDR2 SVGAGI (reference sequence). This CDR3 comprises 15 residues. The V segment lost 6 bases and the J segment 4 bases; nucleotides outside the gene matches: 8. DNA for the CDR3: TGTGCCAGCAGCTTCGTCAGGGGGAGCACCGGGGAGCTGTTTTTT. Its protein product is CASSFVRGSTGELFF.

J is TRBJ2-3 and V is TRBV7-2; D call uncertain. The length of the CDR3 is 15 residues. V lost 3 bases to trimming and J lost 6 bases, with 16 bases between them. CDR1 is SGHTA, CDR2 FQGNSA, per germline. DNA of the CDR3: TGTGCCAGCAGCTTGGTGGGTCCCGTGGGGGATACGCAGTATTTT. Amino acid sequence: CASSLVGPVGDTQYF.